What follows are 23 T cell receptor beta chains derived from one specimen sequenced in a study of blood T cell repertoires in COVID-19 (dated by TCRdb to the early 2020s). Library creation used the immunoSEQ multiplex PCR assay. Held by TCRdb, this immuneACCESS table contains in-frame sequences only and omits some clones. Under half of the omission traces to an unresolved V gene where checked; the cause of the rest is unknown. Across this sample there are roughly 48,000 clones, with more than 70% seen only once. Around a quarter of the sample rests with the top ten. The specimen was peripheral blood. The receptors derive from an elderly woman with acute or convalescent COVID-19.

The chain links TRBV6-5 to TRBJ1-2; D gene ambiguous. Trimming cost V 4 bases and J 8 bases, with 11 bases left between them. The CDR3 spans 12 residues. Germline V gives CDR1 MNHEY, CDR2 SVGAGI. The CDR3 reads CASSSPGEGYTF. The DNA for the CDR3 is TGTGCCAGCAGTTCCCCGGGAGAGGGCTACACCTTC.

The V and J genes are TRBV9 and TRBJ2-1, with a weak D call TRBD2 (6 bases). The CDR3 sequence is 15 residues long. Germline loops: CDR1 SGDLS, CDR2 YYNGEE. The ends were cut back, 4 bases at V and 0 bases at J, with 11 bases in the middle. The CDR3: CASSPMGGSYNEQFF. The CDR3 DNA sequence: TGTGCCAGCAGCCCTATGGGGGGCTCCTACAATGAGCAGTTCTTC.

CDR3 sequence reads: CASTLRTSGVGNYEQYV. In DNA, the CDR3 is TGTGCCAGCACCTTAAGGACTAGCGGGGTAGGGAACTACGAGCAGTACGTC. V and J are TRBV6-4 and TRBJ2-7; 12 bases agree with TRBD2. The CDR3 extends over 17 amino acids. Germline CDR1 and CDR2: MRHNA and SNTAGT. V gave up 7 bases and J gave up 3 bases; unmatched junction bases: 13.

The chain has TRBV19 and TRBJ2-3; TRBD2 aligns across 9 bases. V was pared by 4 bases and J by 1 base, with 3 bases of the junction left unmatched. This CDR3 is built from 15 residues. The germline V gene encodes CDR1 LNHDA and CDR2 SQIVND (reference sequence). The CDR3 DNA is TGTGCCAGTAGTAAACTAGCGGGTGGCACAGATACGCAGTATTTT. This sequence encodes CASSKLAGGTDTQYF.

This chain uses TRBV28 with TRBJ1-1; no definite D call. V lost 5 bases, J lost 6 bases, and 13 bases lay in between. The CDR3 extends over 13 amino acids. The germline gives CDR1 MDHEN, CDR2 SYDVKM. The CDR3 DNA reads as TGTGCCAGCAGTAATGGTGGGAGGGCTGAAGCTTTCTTT. Protein sequence: CASSNGGRAEAFF.

The V and J genes are TRBV7-8 and TRBJ1-3; 8 bases map to TRBD1. The CDR3 loop spans 15 amino acids. V lost 5 bases to trimming and J lost 4 bases; unmatched junction nucleotides: 7. CDR1 and CDR2 from the germline V gene are SGHVS and FQNEAQ. The CDR3 DNA sequence: TGTGCCAGCAGCCTAAGGACAGGGTCCGGAAACACCATATATTTT. Its protein is CASSLRTGSGNTIYF.

This chain connects TRBV6-5 to TRBJ2-2, with 10 bases that match TRBD2. V lost 8 bases and J lost 2; bases outside the gene matches: 5. CDR3 length: 15 amino acids. Germline V gene lookup returns CDR1 MNHEY and CDR2 SVGAGI. The DNA of the CDR3 is TGTGCCAGCCGGTGGACTAGCGGCAACACCGGGGAGCTGTTTTTT. Translating it yields CASRWTSGNTGELFF.

This clone has only one observation. The chain recombines TRBV3-1 (or the pseudogene TRBV3-2) with TRBJ1-1, with TRBD1 identical over 7 bases. Germline CDR1 LGHDT, CDR2 YNNKEL (reference sequence). This CDR3 is 13 amino acids long. V shed 5 bases, J shed 5 bases, and the junction held 5 bases outside the gene matches. CDR3 region: CASSLGRGTEAFF. DNA of the CDR3: TGTGCCAGCAGCTTGGGCAGGGGGACTGAAGCTTTCTTT.

The chain carries TRBV2 and TRBJ2-4; tentative D call: TRBD1 (5 bases). This CDR3 has 14 residues. Deletions cut 8 bases from V and 5 bases from J, with 16 bases between. The germline CDR1 and CDR2 sequences are SNHLY and FYNNEI. The CDR3 spells CASAIRGQQNIQYF. The CDR3 DNA sequence: TGTGCCAGCGCCATCCGTGGACAACAAAACATTCAGTACTTC.

The chain carries TRBV5-1 and TRBJ1-5, with D possibly being TRBD1 (6 bases). V lost 1 base to trimming and J lost 7 bases, with 18 bases between them. The CDR3 spans 16 residues. The V gene's germline CDR1 is SGHRS and CDR2 YFSETQ. CDR3 in DNA: TGCGCCAGCAGCTTGAGGGGGAGGGTCTGGTTCCAGCCCCAGCATTTT. It is translated as CASSLRGRVWFQPQHF.

The chain links TRBV10-3 to TRBJ1-5; possible D gene TRBD1, 5 bases. With 6 bases removed from V and 5 bases from J, the gap between germline ends came to 11 bases. The CDR3 has 13 residues. Germline CDR1 is ENHRY and CDR2 is SYGVKD. CDR3 nucleotides: TGTGCCATCAGCACGGACACCGATCAGCCCCAGCATTTT. Translating it yields CAISTDTDQPQHF.

The chain employs TRBV12-3 or TRBV12-4 and TRBJ1-1; unclear D gene. This CDR3 spans 13 amino acids. Trimming removed 4 bases from V and 1 base from J, with 7 bases in between. The CDR3: CASSSYSNTEAFF. In DNA, the CDR3 is TGTGCCAGCAGTTCCTACTCGAACACTGAAGCTTTCTTT.

The CDR3 sequence: CASSLFRGEAYNEQFF. The CDR3 DNA sequence: TGTGCCAGCAGCTTGTTTCGCGGGGAGGCCTACAATGAGCAGTTCTTC. This rearrangement joins TRBV7-8 to TRBJ2-1; tentative D call: TRBD2 (6 bases). CDR1 SGHVS and CDR2 FQNEAQ come from the germline V gene. The CDR3 sequence is 16 residues long. Trimming removed 3 bases at V and 2 bases at J, with 14 bases between.

The chain links TRBV18 to TRBJ2-3; D is ambiguous. This CDR3 is built from 16 residues. V dropped 2 bases and J dropped 0 bases, with 12 bases sitting between them. CDR1 and CDR2 (germline): KGHSH, LQKENI. CDR3 sequence (DNA): TGTGCCAGCTCACCAAGTATAGCTCATAGCACAGATACGCAGTATTTT. It translates to CASSPSIAHSTDTQYF.

This clone came up a few times. The chain carries TRBV5-1 and TRBJ2-7; 11 nucleotides match TRBD2. The germline V gene encodes CDR1 SGHRS and CDR2 YFSETQ. Trimming removed 4 bases from V and 0 bases from J; junction bases left unmatched: 3. The CDR3 totals 15 residues. The CDR3 DNA sequence: TGCGCCAGCAGCAAACTAGCGGGGGCCTCCTACGAGCAGTACTTC. It specifies CASSKLAGASYEQYF.

The rearrangement joins TRBV19 to TRBJ1-6; 7 positions match TRBD1. With 8 bases clipped from V and 5 bases from J, the junction kept 9 bases outside the gene matches. The CDR3 is made up of 15 amino acids. Germline loops: CDR1 LNHDA, CDR2 SQIVND (reference sequence). In nucleotides, the CDR3 is TGTGCCAGTTCCGCGTACAGGGGAAATAATTCACCCCTCCACTTT. Amino acid sequence: CASSAYRGNNSPLHF.

The chain couples TRBV4-2 to TRBJ1-6, with D perhaps matching TRBD1 (6 bases). Between the trimmed V and J ends, which lost 7 bases and 6 bases, there was a span of 25 bases. The CDR3 runs to 18 residues. Germline CDR1 reads LGHNA; CDR2 reads YNFKEQ. The chain's CDR3 is CASTPSARQDKANSPLHF. DNA of the CDR3: TGTGCCAGCACCCCCTCTGCCAGACAGGACAAAGCTAATTCACCCCTCCACTTT.

J is TRBJ1-2 and V is TRBV5-1, with D uncertain. The CDR3 runs 15 residues. Between the trimmed V and J ends, which lost 1 base and 0 bases, there was a span of 10 bases. Germline V gives CDR1 SGHRS, CDR2 YFSETQ. The DNA of the CDR3 is TGCGCCAGCAGCTTGTCTAGCGGAGCTAACTATGGCTACACCTTC. Translated, it gives CASSLSSGANYGYTF.

This chain connects TRBV10-3 to TRBJ2-3; D not resolved. The germline gives CDR1 ENHRY, CDR2 SYGVKD. This CDR3 region has 14 residues. V dropped 4 bases and J dropped 0 bases, with 8 bases sitting between them. The CDR3 reads CAISGGTSTDTQYF. The CDR3 DNA follows: TGTGCCATCAGTGGCGGTACTAGCACAGATACGCAGTATTTT.

This clone came up once. Distinct nucleotide sequences in the sample also encode this CDR3. V is TRBV6-5 and J is TRBJ1-6; D might be TRBD1 (6 bases). This CDR3 region has 13 residues. The V end lost 6 bases, the J end lost 6 bases, and 9 bases lay between the germline ends. CDR1 is MNHEY and CDR2 is SVGAGI in the germline V gene. The DNA for the CDR3 is TGTGCCAGCAGCCGAGGGGGTAATTCACCCCTCCACTTT. Translated, it gives CASSRGGNSPLHF.

This chain joins TRBV18 and TRBJ2-6; 7 positions agree with TRBD1. The germline V gene encodes CDR1 KGHSH and CDR2 LQKENI. This CDR3 region has 17 residues. V trimming: 3 bases; J trimming: 0 bases; junction bases outside the gene matches: 5. CDR3 DNA: TGTGCCAGCTCACCGCGGACAGGAAGCTCTGGGGCCAACGTCCTGACTTTC. It is translated as CASSPRTGSSGANVLTF.

The chain carries TRBV2 and TRBJ2-3, with 11 positions matching TRBD1. Per germline, CDR1 SNHLY and CDR2 FYNNEI. The CDR3 is 14 residues long. The V gene end was trimmed by 8 bases and the J gene end by 5 bases; junction bases not matched to a gene: 6. The CDR3 loop reads CASGADRGRDTQYF. The CDR3 DNA reads TGTGCCAGCGGGGCGGACAGGGGGCGAGATACGCAGTATTTT.

The V and J genes are TRBV3-1 (or the pseudogene TRBV3-2) and TRBJ2-3; 7 nucleotides line up with TRBD2. V shed 2 bases and J 1 base; nucleotides not matched to a gene: 0. CDR3 length equals 14 residues. CDR1 and CDR2 (germline): LGHDT, YNNKEL (reference sequence). The CDR3 loop is CASSQLAGTDTQYF. The CDR3 DNA reads as TGTGCCAGCAGCCAACTAGCGGGCACAGATACGCAGTATTTT.